This TCR beta chain is from a study of T cell repertoires in cytomegalovirus infection. Study context: Matching HLA type, along with CMV infection, was indicated by public TCR beta signatures.

The germline V gene encodes CDR1 SGHRS and CDR2 YFSETQ. The V end lost 3 bases, the J end lost 7 bases, and 10 bases lay between the germline ends. The CDR3 is 13 amino acids. Study results and limitations: CMV-specific HLA-C-restricted TCR beta clonotypes dominated the ex vivo response. Cumulative public TCR beta family frequency identified carriers of CMV plus the relevant HLA.

TCRdb analysed the reads with MiXCR anew, one entry per CDR3 protein. Here the sample spans around 450,000 distinct CDR3 sequences, approximately 32% being singletons. This clonotype was counted only a few times. Its antigen is unidentified. V gene TRBV5-1 combines with J gene TRBJ2-2; the D gene could be TRBD1 or TRBD2 (5 bases each). The TCR comes from a human donor in good health (CMV status not recorded). Some clones in this sample may be carry-over from other donors' samples. Sequences were obtained from PBMCs. The CDR3 reads CASSSGRVGELFF. The CDR3 nucleotides read TGCGCCAGCAGCTCGGGACGGGTCGGGGAGCTGTTTTTT. The complete variable domain, with remaining parts taken from reference TRBV5-1 and TRBJ2-2, reads KAGVTQTPRYLIKTRGQQVTLSCSPISGHRSVSWYQQTPGQGLQFLFEYFSETQRNKGNFPGRFSGRQFSNSRSEMNVSTLELGDSALYLCASSSGRVGELFFGEGSRLTVL.